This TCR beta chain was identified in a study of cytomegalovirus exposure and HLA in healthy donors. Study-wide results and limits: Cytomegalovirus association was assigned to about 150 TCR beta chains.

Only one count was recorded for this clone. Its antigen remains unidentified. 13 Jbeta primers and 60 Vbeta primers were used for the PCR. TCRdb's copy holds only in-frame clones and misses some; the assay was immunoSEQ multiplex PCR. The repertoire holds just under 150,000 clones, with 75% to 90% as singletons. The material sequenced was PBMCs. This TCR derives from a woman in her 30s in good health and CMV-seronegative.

Written as DNA, the CDR3 is TGCGCCAGCAGCTTGTTCTGGGAGGAAGATACGCAGTATTTT. This sequence encodes CASSLFWEEDTQYF. The J gene is TRBJ2-3, the V gene TRBV5-1, with D perhaps matching TRBD2 (6 bases). Germline loops: CDR1 SGHRS, CDR2 YFSETQ. V dropped 1 base and J dropped 5 bases, with 11 bases sitting between them. CDR3 size: 14 residues.